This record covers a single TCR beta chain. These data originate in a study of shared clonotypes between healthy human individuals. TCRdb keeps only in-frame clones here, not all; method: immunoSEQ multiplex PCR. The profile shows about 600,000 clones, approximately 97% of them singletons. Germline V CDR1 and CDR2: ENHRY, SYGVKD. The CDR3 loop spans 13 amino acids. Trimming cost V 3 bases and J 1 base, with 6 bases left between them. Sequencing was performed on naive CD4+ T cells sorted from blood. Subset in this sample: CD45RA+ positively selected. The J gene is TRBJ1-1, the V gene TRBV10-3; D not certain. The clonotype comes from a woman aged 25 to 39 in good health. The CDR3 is CAISDQANTEAFF. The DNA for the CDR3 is TGTGCCATCAGTGATCAGGCGAACACTGAAGCTTTCTTT.